This TCR beta chain derives from a study of blood T cell repertoires in COVID-19. Original processing methods: For nucleated cells, counts were estimated from reference gene primer amplification. Clones were sequenced by immunoSEQ multiplex PCR, and TCRdb holds only the in-frame ones, with some missing. Clonal size and the V and J genes are those of that table, whereas D and trimming came from the DNA. The table lists nearly 300,000 clones, 85% to 90% of them singletons. The V gene lost 3 bases and the J gene lost 7 bases, with 10 bases spanning the gap. The CDR3 has 13 residues. Recruits, aged roughly 18 to 95 years, lived in approximately 26 US areas. Cohort placement rested on clinical history that participants reported themselves. Before they entered the study, exposed participants had met a COVID-19 case within 2 weeks.

This clonotype originated in a woman aged 45-65 years who had been exposed to COVID-19. This sequence joins TRBV12-3 or TRBV12-4 and TRBJ2-1; possible D gene TRBD1, 6 bases. The specimen sequenced was PBMCs or T cells enriched from blood (not recorded which). The CDR3 region is CASSFSGANEQFF. For the CDR3, the DNA is TGTGCCAGCAGTTTCTCAGGGGCGAATGAGCAGTTCTTC.